This T cell receptor beta chain was retrieved from a study of blood T cells in healthy people across ages. The CDR3 runs 14 residues. Germline lookup yields CDR1 SQVTM and CDR2 ANQGSEA. V lost 4 bases, J lost 4 bases, and 5 bases stayed unmatched. PCR was performed a second time for 7 to 11 cycles using a sample-barcoded 5' primer and a J-beta primer mix. One entry per CDR3 protein results from TCRdb running MiXCR on the 5' RACE reads. The sample gives some 780,000 distinct CDR3 sequences, more than 55% of which show up once; roughly 26% is in the top ten. This clonotype showed up just a few times. Sequencing was performed on blood. This chain connects TRBV29-1 to TRBJ2-5; 11 bases match TRBD2. This TCR derives from a man aged 40-49 years in good health. CDR3: CSVGRSGRGETQYF. In nucleotides, the CDR3 is TGCAGCGTTGGCCGTAGCGGGAGGGGAGAGACCCAGTACTTC.